The clone carrying this T cell receptor (beta chain) was observed once. The target antigen is unknown. Data came from immunoSEQ multiplex PCR; TCRdb stores just in-frame clones and leaves some out. The sample lists over 120,000 clones; roughly 93% were seen once. The data were obtained in a study of cytomegalovirus exposure and HLA in healthy donors. Study-wide points: Both high specificity and high sensitivity reportedly marked the classifier's diagnosis of cytomegalovirus status. A subsequent analysis found that TCR clusters from the first cohort also tended to co-occur in the approximately 110 validation repertoires, with around 94% of cluster scores above 0. Under in vitro conditions, three CMV-associated chains were confirmed as specific for CMV antigens.

CDR1 is MNHNS, CDR2 SASEGT, per germline. V gave up 4 bases and J gave up 4 bases; unmatched junction bases: 9. CDR3 size: 15 residues. The chain joins TRBV6-1 to TRBJ1-2; 7 bases are shared with TRBD1. Sequenced material: PBMCs. The sequence was collected from a man younger than 30 in good health and CMV-seropositive. The CDR3 here is CASSGQGAKVYGYTF. The CDR3 DNA sequence: TGTGCCAGCAGTGGACAGGGTGCTAAGGTCTATGGCTACACCTTC.